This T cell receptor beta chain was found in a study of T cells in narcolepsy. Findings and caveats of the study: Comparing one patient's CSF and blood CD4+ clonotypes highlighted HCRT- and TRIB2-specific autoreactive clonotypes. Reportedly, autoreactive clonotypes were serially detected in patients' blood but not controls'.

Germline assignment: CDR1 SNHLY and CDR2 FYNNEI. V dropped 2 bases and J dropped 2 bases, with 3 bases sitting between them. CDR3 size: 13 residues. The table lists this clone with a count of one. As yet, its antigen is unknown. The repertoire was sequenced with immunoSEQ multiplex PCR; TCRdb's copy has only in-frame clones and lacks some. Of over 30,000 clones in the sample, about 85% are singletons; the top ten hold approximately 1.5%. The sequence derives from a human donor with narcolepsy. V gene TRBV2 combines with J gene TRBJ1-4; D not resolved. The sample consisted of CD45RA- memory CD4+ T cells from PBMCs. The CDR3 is CASSELTNEKLFF. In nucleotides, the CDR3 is TGTGCCAGCAGTGAATTGACTAATGAAAAACTGTTTTTT. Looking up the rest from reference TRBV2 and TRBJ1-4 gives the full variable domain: EPEVTQTPSHQVTQMGQEVILRCVPISNHLYFYWYRQILGQKVEFLVSFYNNEISEKSEIFDDQFSVERPDGSNFTLKIRSTKLEDSAMYFCASSELTNEKLFFGSGTQLSVL.